A single T cell receptor (beta chain) is shown here with its context. Its antigen is not identified. The V segment lost 1 base and the J segment 3 bases; nucleotides outside the gene matches: 4. The germline CDR1 and CDR2 sequences are SGHTA and FQGTGA. This CDR3 has 15 residues. The data belong to a study of shared clonotypes between healthy human individuals. Whole-study findings and limits: Donors were few, which limited the genetic and exposure-history diversity represented. Shared across several donors were roughly 5.3% of the naive CD4 clonotypes.

A CD45RA-negative memory subset and a CD45RA+ naive subset were separated from the CD4+ cells. In replicate PCRs of sorted subsets, roughly 210 ng DNA, roughly 27,000 T cell genomes, was used. Sequencing was performed with immunoSEQ multiplex PCR; in TCRdb, only in-frame clones are kept and a portion is missing. This table holds approximately 720,000 clones, more than 70% found once. Source material: memory CD4+ T cells sorted from blood. Subset: CD45RA-negative fraction. The TCR was taken from a woman in her twenties or thirties in good health. V and J are TRBV7-3 and TRBJ2-3; 7 nucleotides agree with TRBD2. The CDR3 sequence: CASSLMGGRTDTQYF. In DNA, the CDR3 is TGTGCCAGCAGCTTAATGGGGGGGAGAACAGATACGCAGTATTTT.